The 11 T cell receptor beta chains given below trace back to one sample, sequenced in a study of blood T cell repertoires in COVID-19. TCRdb's table, derived via immunoSEQ multiplex PCR, lists solely in-frame clones and lacks some. The sample has about 270,000 clones, 80% to 90% seen once; the top ten hold approximately 2.5%. The source material was PBMCs or T cells enriched from blood (not recorded which). The source of these receptors is a woman aged 18-29 years who had recovered from COVID-19.

This clone was seen just once. V is TRBV15 and J is TRBJ1-5, with TRBD1 matching over 7 bases. V was clipped by 3 bases and J by 3 bases; unmatched bases: 5. The CDR3 extends over 15 amino acids. From germline, CDR1 is LNHNV and CDR2 YYDKDF (reference sequence). CDR3 sequence: CATSRTGTDNQPQHF. The DNA for the CDR3 is TGTGCCACCAGCAGGACCGGGACAGACAATCAGCCCCAGCATTTT.

Only one count was recorded for this clone. The rearrangement joins TRBV5-6 to TRBJ2-3; 8 nucleotides align to TRBD1. Unmatched junction bases numbered 3, after V lost 4 bases and J lost 2 bases. The germline V gene has CDR1 SGHDT and CDR2 YYEEEE. This CDR3 has 14 amino acids. The CDR3 is CASSPDRDTDTQYF. CDR3 DNA: TGTGCCAGCAGCCCGGACAGGGACACAGATACGCAGTATTTT.

The rearrangement links TRBV2 to TRBJ2-7; 9 bases align to TRBD1. V was clipped by 3 bases and J by 5 bases; unmatched bases: 8. The CDR3 is made up of 15 amino acids. CDR1 is SNHLY and CDR2 is FYNNEI in the germline V gene. For the CDR3, the DNA is TGTGCCAGCAGTGACCTTGGGACAGGGAACAACGAGCAGTACTTC. It yields the protein CASSDLGTGNNEQYF.

This clone has a single count. The chain recombines TRBV28 with TRBJ1-1; D unresolved. V lost 6 bases to trimming and J lost 1 base, with 12 bases between them. The CDR3 runs to 14 residues. In germline, CDR1 is MDHEN, CDR2 SYDVKM. This CDR3 is CASSRVGGNTEAFF. The DNA of the CDR3 is TGTGCCAGCAGCCGAGTAGGAGGGAACACTGAAGCTTTCTTT.

This clone showed up just a few times. This chain connects TRBV18 to TRBJ1-3, with TRBD1 as a possible D gene (5 bases). The CDR3 loop spans 14 amino acids. The germline gives CDR1 KGHSH, CDR2 LQKENI. V dropped 5 bases and J dropped 2 bases, with 10 bases sitting between them. CDR3 in amino acids: CASSSGHPGNTIYF. In DNA form, the CDR3 reads TGTGCCAGCTCATCTGGACACCCTGGAAACACCATATATTTT. Complete variable domain (other parts from reference TRBV18 and TRBJ1-3): NAGVMQNPRHLVRRRGQEARLRCSPMKGHSHVYWYRQLPEEGLKFMVYLQKENIIDESGMPKERFSAEFPKEGPSILRIQQVVRGDSAAYFCASSSGHPGNTIYFGEGSWLTVV.

This chain joins TRBV27 and TRBJ2-1; D possibly corresponds to TRBD2 (5 bases). The CDR3 consists of 17 residues. Looked up from germline, CDR1 is MNHEY and CDR2 is SMNVEV (reference sequence). V was pared by 4 bases and J by 0 bases, with 16 bases between. The CDR3 loop reads CASSSLPMRVSYNEQFF. CDR3 in DNA: TGTGCCAGCAGTTCCCTTCCGATGCGGGTCTCCTACAATGAGCAGTTCTTC.

V gene TRBV5-1 combines with J gene TRBJ2-2; 12 bases agree with TRBD1. J lost 1 base, V lost 0 bases, and 13 bases had no gene match. The CDR3 is 21 residues long. Germline V CDR1 and CDR2: SGHRS, YFSETQ. This CDR3 is CASSLVAIPGQGALNTGELFF. CDR3 nucleotides: TGCGCCAGCAGCTTGGTGGCGATACCGGGACAGGGGGCGCTGAACACCGGGGAGCTGTTTTTT.

Written as DNA, the CDR3 is TGTGCCAGCAGCCGACAGGGGGTCGTGGGGGTACTTTTCTTT. Protein product: CASSRQGVVGVLFF. V is TRBV2 and J is TRBJ1-1; 9 bases align to TRBD1. With 6 bases clipped from V and 13 bases from J, the junction kept 15 bases outside the gene matches. Germline CDR1 SNHLY, CDR2 FYNNEI. This CDR3 is 14 amino acids long.

The rearrangement uses TRBV4-2 and TRBJ2-2; 10 nucleotides align to TRBD2. This CDR3 is 18 amino acids long. Unmatched junction bases numbered 5, after V lost 1 base and J lost 0 bases. Germline lookup yields CDR1 LGHNA and CDR2 YNFKEQ. The CDR3 loop is CASSQGGLADTNTGELFF. The CDR3, as DNA: TGTGCCAGCAGCCAAGGAGGACTAGCGGATACGAACACCGGGGAGCTGTTTTTT.

V gene TRBV5-5 combines with J gene TRBJ1-6, with D perhaps TRBD1 (5 bases). This CDR3 comprises 15 residues. The V end was cut by 2 bases, the J end by 3 bases, with 9 bases between. Germline loops: CDR1 SGHKS, CDR2 YYEKEE (reference sequence). The CDR3 sequence: CASSLQANYNSPLHF. CDR3 coding DNA: TGTGCCAGCAGCTTACAGGCTAACTATAATTCACCCCTCCACTTT.

J is TRBJ2-1 and V is TRBV23-1; 9 nucleotides line up with TRBD1. TRBV23-1 is an ORF, and what it does is uncertain. The ends lost 4 bases at V and 3 bases at J; junction bases unmatched: 13. This CDR3 contains 18 residues. CDR3 DNA sequence: TGCGCCAGCAGTCTCCCGGGACAGGGCGAACTGGGCTACAATGAGCAGTTCTTC. Translating it yields CASSLPGQGELGYNEQFF.